The 26 T cell receptor beta chains below were found in one sample sequenced in a study of cytomegalovirus exposure and HLA in healthy donors. 60 Vbeta and 13 Jbeta primers were used in PCR. Assay: immunoSEQ multiplex PCR; the TCRdb copy retains only in-frame clones and omits some. The table has around 90,000 clones, approximately 86% seen once. The sequenced sample was PBMCs. Receptors originate from a man aged 25 to 40 in good health and CMV-seropositive.

The rearrangement links TRBV18 to TRBJ2-7; unclear D gene. The CDR3 covers 14 residues. Trimming took 0 bases from V and 0 from J, leaving 6 bases between them. Germline V gives CDR1 KGHSH, CDR2 LQKENI. The CDR3 protein is CASSPPGSSYEQYF. As DNA, the CDR3 is TGTGCCAGCTCACCACCGGGCAGCTCCTACGAGCAGTACTTC.

CDR3 nucleotide sequence: TGTGCCAGCAGCAAAACTAGACAGGGGGTCTACGAGCAGTACTTC. Its translation is CASSKTRQGVYEQYF. The chain carries TRBV11-2 and TRBJ2-7, with 9 bases that match TRBD1. The CDR3 totals 15 residues. CDR1 is SGHAT, CDR2 FQNNGV, per germline. J lost 3 bases, V lost 5 bases, and 8 bases had no gene match. Based on the CDR3 plus reference TRBV11-2 and TRBJ2-7, the full variable domain is EAGVAQSPRYKIIEKRQSVAFWCNPISGHATLYWYQQILGQGPKLLIQFQNNGVVDDSQLPKDRFSAERLKGVDSTLKIQPAKLEDSAVYLCASSKTRQGVYEQYFGPGTRLTVT.

The gene calls are TRBV19 and TRBJ1-5; a possible D gene is TRBD1 (5 bases). V shed 3 bases and J shed 2 bases, with 8 bases lying between them. The CDR3 covers 14 residues. Per germline, CDR1 LNHDA and CDR2 SQIVND (reference sequence). CDR3 DNA: TGTGCCAGTAGTATGCAGGGCGGCAATCAGCCCCAGCATTTT. Its translation: CASSMQGGNQPQHF.

J is TRBJ2-7 and V is TRBV10-3; D possibly corresponds to TRBD1 (5 bases). Germline assignment: CDR1 ENHRY and CDR2 SYGVKD. This CDR3 spans 13 amino acids. The V and J ends lost 4 bases and 6 bases respectively, with 13 bases between them. The CDR3 sequence is CAISVLRGSEQYF. The CDR3 DNA reads as TGTGCCATCAGTGTGTTAAGGGGTAGCGAGCAGTACTTC.

The chain carries TRBV11-2 and TRBJ1-1; D is unclear. Germline V gene sequence: CDR1 SGHAT, CDR2 FQNNGV. CDR3 length equals 16 residues. Trimming cost V 1 base and J 8 bases, with 20 bases left between them. Here the CDR3 DNA reads TGTGCCAGCAGCTTAGCGTCTTTAGCCGGACTGACCGAAGCTTTCTTT. Encoded protein: CASSLASLAGLTEAFF.

This clone turned up a few times. J is TRBJ2-1 and V is TRBV6-1; possibly TRBD1 for D (6 bases). Per germline, CDR1 MNHNS and CDR2 SASEGT. CDR3 size: 14 residues. The V gene lost 3 bases and the J gene lost 5 bases, with 11 bases spanning the gap. The chain's CDR3 is CASSDRGGDNEQFF. In DNA form, the CDR3 reads TGTGCCAGCAGTGACAGGGGTGGGGACAATGAGCAGTTCTTC.

The chain carries TRBV6-6 and TRBJ2-7; D is unclear. Trimming left V 0 bases short and J 0 bases short, with 12 bases between. The CDR3 has 16 residues. Germline V gives CDR1 MNHNY, CDR2 SVGAGI (reference sequence). CDR3 protein: CASSYSGALPSYEQYF. CDR3 bases: TGTGCCAGCAGTTACTCCGGAGCGCTACCCTCCTACGAGCAGTACTTC.

The chain combines TRBV27 with TRBJ1-1; no reliable D call. This CDR3 has 13 residues. The germline V gene has CDR1 MNHEY and CDR2 SMNVEV (reference sequence). V was pared by 5 bases and J by 0 bases, with 7 bases between. CDR3 sequence reads: CASSTDLNTEAFF. In nucleotides, the CDR3 is TGTGCCAGCAGTACGGACTTGAACACTGAAGCTTTCTTT.

The sample holds one count of this clone. The rearrangement uses TRBV30 and TRBJ1-2, with D uncertain. The V end lost 6 bases, the J end lost 3 bases, and 14 bases lay between the germline ends. This CDR3 is 13 amino acids long. Looked up from germline, CDR1 is GTSNPN and CDR2 is SVGIG (reference sequence). The CDR3 DNA sequence: TGTGCCTGCGGAGGACGTTTACACTATGGCTACACCTTC. Translation: CACGGRLHYGYTF.

CDR3: CASSPSGGWEQYF. CDR3 DNA sequence: TGTGCCAGCAGCCCTAGTGGCGGCTGGGAGCAGTACTTC. The chain couples TRBV9 to TRBJ2-7; D unclear. The germline CDR1 and CDR2 sequences are SGDLS and YYNGEE. The CDR3 extends over 13 amino acids. Trimming took 4 bases from V and 7 from J, leaving 15 bases between them.

This clone was detected only a few times. The chain joins TRBV5-4 to TRBJ2-7; 11 positions agree with TRBD1. CDR3 length: 14 amino acids. The J segment lost 3 bases and the V segment lost 4 bases, leaving 3 bases of the junction unmatched. Germline V lookup: CDR1 SGHNT, CDR2 YYREEE (reference sequence). CDR3 loop: CASSPGTGGYEQYF. The DNA for the CDR3 is TGTGCCAGCAGCCCCGGGACAGGGGGCTACGAGCAGTACTTC.

The table lists this clone with a few counts. This chain links TRBV4-1 with TRBJ2-7; 10 nucleotides agree with TRBD1. Germline trimming cut 4 bases from V and 7 bases from J; bases unmatched to any gene: 7. Germline V gives CDR1 MGHRA, CDR2 YSYEKL. The CDR3 is 14 amino acids. DNA of the CDR3: TGCGCCAGCAGCCCGGAGACAGGGGGCAGGGAGCAGTACTTC. It specifies CASSPETGGREQYF.

The rearrangement links TRBV9 to TRBJ2-5; D is possibly TRBD2 (6 bases). CDR1 and CDR2 (germline): SGDLS, YYNGEE. The ends were cut back, 2 bases at V and 1 base at J, with 6 bases in the middle. The CDR3 length is 13 residues. The CDR3 spells CASSVGGQETQYF. In DNA, the CDR3 is TGTGCCAGCAGCGTGGGGGGCCAAGAGACCCAGTACTTC.

The chain links TRBV10-3 to TRBJ2-5, with D possibly matching TRBD1 (6 bases). CDR1 and CDR2 (germline): ENHRY, SYGVKD. The length of the CDR3 is 15 residues. Trimming stripped 6 bases from V and 4 bases from J, with 18 bases between. CDR3 DNA sequence: TGTGCCATCAGGGGGCACGCAGGGGAGTCAGAGACCCAGTACTTC. Encoded protein: CAIRGHAGESETQYF.

The rearrangement links TRBV7-9 to TRBJ1-1, with a weak D call TRBD1 (5 bases). The CDR3 contains 13 residues. Per germline, CDR1 SEHNR and CDR2 FQNEAQ (reference sequence). Trimming left V 2 bases short and J 12 bases short, with 16 bases between. In DNA, the CDR3 is TGTGCCAGCAGCTTAAGTTCCCAGGGCGAAACTTTCTTT. This encodes CASSLSSQGETFF.

This clone was recorded a few times. The rearrangement joins TRBV27 to TRBJ1-3, with D tentatively TRBD1 (6 bases). The V gene's germline CDR1 is MNHEY and CDR2 SMNVEV (reference sequence). The V gene lost 3 bases and the J gene lost 0 bases, with 9 bases spanning the gap. The CDR3 has 15 amino acids. CDR3 in amino acids: CASSLTGSSGNTIYF. The CDR3 DNA reads TGTGCCAGCAGTTTGACAGGAAGCTCTGGAAACACCATATATTTT.

The chain is built from TRBV7-2 and TRBJ2-7, with TRBD2 matching over 7 bases. There are 15 residues in the CDR3. After removal of 2 bases from V and 3 bases from J, the junction contained 7 bases not matched to a gene. The germline CDR1 and CDR2 sequences are SGHTA and FQGNSA. Here the CDR3 reads CASSLSGTTRYEQYF. In DNA form, the CDR3 reads TGTGCCAGCAGCTTAAGCGGGACTACTCGCTACGAGCAGTACTTC.

This rearrangement joins TRBV6-5 to TRBJ1-1; D is perhaps TRBD1 (6 bases). Germline values: CDR1 MNHEY, CDR2 SVGAGI. The germline V and J ends were trimmed by 2 bases and 1 base, with 8 bases remaining between them. This CDR3 region has 14 residues. The chain's CDR3 is CASSYGQRNTEAFF. CDR3 DNA sequence: TGTGCCAGCAGTTACGGACAGAGGAACACTGAAGCTTTCTTT.

The chain couples TRBV2 to TRBJ1-4; 9 nucleotides align to TRBD1. The CDR3 covers 15 residues. V was clipped by 2 bases and J by 7 bases; unmatched bases: 5. CDR1 is SNHLY, CDR2 FYNNEI, per germline. This CDR3 reads CASSELTGGIEKLFF. Here the CDR3 DNA reads TGTGCCAGCAGTGAATTGACAGGGGGAATTGAAAAACTGTTTTTT.

The V call is TRBV10-1, the J call TRBJ2-3, with 8 bases identical to TRBD2. The CDR3 runs 16 residues. V shed 2 bases and J 4 bases; nucleotides not matched to a gene: 8. CDR1 is WNHNN and CDR2 is SYGVQD in the germline V gene (reference sequence). The CDR3 coding sequence is TGCGCCAGCAGTGAGGTAGCGGGGTTACCCCCAGATACGCAGTATTTT. Translation gives CASSEVAGLPPDTQYF.

The chain employs TRBV19 and TRBJ1-4; unclear D gene. The V and J ends lost 4 bases and 4 bases respectively, with 13 bases between them. Looked up from germline, CDR1 is LNHDA and CDR2 is SQIVND (reference sequence). CDR3 size: 15 residues. CDR3 sequence reads: CASSTQSARNEKLFF. CDR3 DNA sequence: TGTGCCAGTAGTACACAGAGTGCTCGTAATGAAAAACTGTTTTTT.

Of note for this clone: Lacking the conserved final phenylalanine or tryptophan, this CDR3 likely reflects a read error. No DNA is shown, since the ends of the CDR3 on it are uncertain; the CDR3 is the one TCRdb lists. The CDR3 spells CASSDYKRGPAGSEI. V usage is TRBV28 and J usage is TRBJ2-3; the D call TRBD2 from the table was never checked on the DNA. Counting both end residues, the CDR3 totals 15 amino acids. Germline CDR1 and CDR2: MDHEN and SYDVKM.

The chain couples TRBV18 to TRBJ2-2; weak D call: TRBD2 (5 bases). This CDR3 spans 16 amino acids. Germline values: CDR1 KGHSH, CDR2 LQKENI. Trimming pared 3 bases from V and 0 bases from J, leaving 11 bases between. This CDR3 is CASSPRELTNTGELFF. In nucleotides, the CDR3 is TGTGCCAGCTCACCGAGGGAACTAACGAACACCGGGGAGCTGTTTTTT.

The chain uses TRBV5-6 and TRBJ1-3, with TRBD1 matching over 9 bases. The germline CDR1 and CDR2 sequences are SGHDT and YYEEEE. Losses at the gene ends were 3 bases for V and 0 bases for J; bases not matched to a gene: 7. The CDR3 totals 17 residues. CDR3 in amino acids: CASSSGPGQGSGNTIYF. CDR3 bases: TGTGCCAGCAGCTCGGGCCCGGGACAGGGCTCTGGAAACACCATATATTTT.

The J gene is TRBJ2-5, the V gene TRBV27, with TRBD1 as a possible D gene (5 bases). TRBJ2-7 explains the end of the DNA better; the J call may be wrong. Germline V gene lookup returns CDR1 MNHEY and CDR2 SMNVEV (reference sequence). The CDR3 covers 13 residues. This chain's CDR3 is CASSMTASYEQYF. As DNA, the CDR3 is TGTGCCAGCAGTATGACAGCCTCCTACGAGCAGTACTTC.

This clone has only a few counts. The chain uses TRBV5-4 and TRBJ2-7; perhaps TRBD2 as D (5 bases). The CDR3 is 13 amino acids. Germline CDR1 is SGHNT and CDR2 is YYREEE (reference sequence). V lost 4 bases and J 2 bases, leaving 10 bases between the germline ends. CDR3 nucleotides: TGTGCCAGCAGCCAGGACTTCACCTACGAGCAGTACTTC. Residues: CASSQDFTYEQYF.